Included here is one T cell receptor beta chain sequence, with context. Its specificity is not known. MiXCR was run by TCRdb on the reads, yielding one entry per CDR3 protein. The profile covers a few hundred thousand distinct CDR3 sequences, with 9.5% appearing a single time and 4.3% taken by the ten largest. The data stem from a study of T cell repertoires in cytomegalovirus infection. Study at large: Shared public TCR beta signatures pointed to both CMV infection and a matching HLA type.

Findings of the study overall: The ex vivo response was dominated by HLA-C-restricted CMV-specific TCR beta clonotypes. Cumulated frequencies of public TCR beta families served to identify carriers of CMV plus the relevant HLA.

Trimming took 2 bases from V and 2 from J, leaving 4 bases between them. The CDR3 totals 13 residues. The V gene's germline CDR1 is MNHNY and CDR2 SVGAGI (reference sequence). What was sequenced was PBMCs. V gene TRBV6-6 combines with J gene TRBJ1-5; D is unresolved. The source is a human donor in good health (CMV status not recorded). Some clones in this sample may be carry-over from other donors' samples. The DNA of the CDR3 is TGTGCCAGCAGTTACAAAGGCAATCAGCCCCAGCATTTT. It translates to CASSYKGNQPQHF.